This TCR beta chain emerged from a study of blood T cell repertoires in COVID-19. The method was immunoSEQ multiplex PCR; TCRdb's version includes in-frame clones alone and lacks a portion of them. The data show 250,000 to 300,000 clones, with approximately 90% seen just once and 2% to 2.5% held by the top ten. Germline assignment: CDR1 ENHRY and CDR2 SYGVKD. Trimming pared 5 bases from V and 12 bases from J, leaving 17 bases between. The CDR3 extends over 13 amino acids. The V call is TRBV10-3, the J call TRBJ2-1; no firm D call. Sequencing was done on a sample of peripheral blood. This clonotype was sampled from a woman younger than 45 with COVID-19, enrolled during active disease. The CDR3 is CAISPSVRDGQFF. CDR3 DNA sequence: TGTGCCATCAGTCCTTCCGTCCGCGATGGGCAGTTCTTC.